The 14 T cell receptor beta chains in this list originate from one sample, sequenced in a study of T cell responses to AZD1222 COVID-19 vaccine. Assay used: immunoSEQ multiplex PCR; TCRdb lists only in-frame clones, some missing. In the table there are 150,000 to 200,000 clones, around 95% of which are singletons. The sample in question was peripheral blood, obtained on day 0 of AZD1222 vaccination. The receptors come from an adult in good health.

The genes are TRBV5-1 and TRBJ1-2; D is uncertain. Germline V gene data show CDR1 as SGHRS and CDR2 as YFSETQ. V was shortened by 0 bases and J by 6 bases, with 12 bases between the two germline ends. This CDR3 has 14 residues. In DNA form, the CDR3 reads TGCGCCAGCAGCTTGGATCAGTGGACTGATGGCTACACCTTC. This encodes CASSLDQWTDGYTF. Full variable domain (missing parts from reference TRBV5-1 and TRBJ1-2): KAGVTQTPRYLIKTRGQQVTLSCSPISGHRSVSWYQQTPGQGLQFLFEYFSETQRNKGNFPGRFSGRQFSNSRSEMNVSTLELGDSALYLCASSLDQWTDGYTFGSGTRLTVV.

V usage is TRBV9 and J usage is TRBJ2-7; a weak D match, TRBD2 (6 bases). The germline CDR1 and CDR2 sequences are SGDLS and YYNGEE. V was trimmed by 0 bases and J by 3 bases, leaving 19 bases between them. The CDR3 loop spans 17 amino acids. In DNA form, the CDR3 reads TGTGCCAGCAGCGTAGGCATCGCGACTAGGGGCTACTACGAGCAGTACTTC. It is translated as CASSVGIATRGYYEQYF.

V usage is TRBV6-5 and J usage is TRBJ2-1; 7 bases align to TRBD2. V gave up 6 bases and J gave up 2 bases; unmatched junction bases: 7. There are 15 residues in the CDR3. Germline V gene lookup returns CDR1 MNHEY and CDR2 SVGAGI. The CDR3 region is CASSLLGGAYNEQFF. CDR3 coding DNA: TGTGCCAGCAGCCTGCTGGGGGGGGCCTACAATGAGCAGTTCTTC.

The V and J genes are TRBV28 and TRBJ2-3, with a possible D match to TRBD2 (6 bases). Per germline, CDR1 MDHEN and CDR2 SYDVKM. V was cut by 2 bases and J by 4 bases, with 19 bases left in between. The length of the CDR3 is 17 residues. DNA for the CDR3: TGTGCCAGCAGTTTAAATTACGTCGGGAGTCGGTCAGATACGCAGTATTTT. Translating gives CASSLNYVGSRSDTQYF.

This chain joins TRBV7-9 and TRBJ1-1; D gene ambiguous. With 3 bases removed from V and 1 base from J, the gap between germline ends came to 18 bases. The CDR3 covers 17 residues. The germline V gene has CDR1 SEHNR and CDR2 FQNEAQ (reference sequence). DNA of the CDR3: TGTGCCAGCAGCTTCGTCGCGACCCTAGCTAGGAACACTGAAGCTTTCTTT. Its translation is CASSFVATLARNTEAFF.

The chain is built from TRBV5-4 and TRBJ2-7; 8 nucleotides match TRBD1. CDR1 SGHNT and CDR2 YYREEE come from the germline V gene (reference sequence). Unmatched junction bases numbered 11, after V lost 3 bases and J lost 3 bases. The CDR3 contains 16 residues. The CDR3 DNA reads TGTGCCAGCAGCTCCAGGCAGGTGGGACAGGACTACGAGCAGTACTTC. Amino acids: CASSSRQVGQDYEQYF.

The chain combines TRBV2 with TRBJ2-5; the D is unclear. From germline, CDR1 is SNHLY and CDR2 FYNNEI. CDR3 size: 13 residues. V lost 4 bases and J 9 bases, leaving 15 bases between the germline ends. CDR3 region: CASSVDSYEAQYF. CDR3 in DNA: TGTGCCAGCAGTGTCGACTCCTACGAGGCCCAGTACTTC.

The chain links TRBV27 to TRBJ2-2; D not resolved. This CDR3 is built from 12 residues. CDR1 is MNHEY and CDR2 is SMNVEV in the germline V gene (reference sequence). V lost 3 bases, J lost 5 bases, and 4 bases lay in between. As DNA, the CDR3 is TGTGCCAGCAGTTTGGAAACCGGGGAGCTGTTTTTT. Residues: CASSLETGELFF.

The V call is TRBV19, the J call TRBJ2-1, with TRBD2 identical over 8 bases. The CDR3 has 16 amino acids. Germline V gives CDR1 LNHDA, CDR2 SQIVND (reference sequence). V lost 11 bases, J lost 4 bases, and 16 bases stayed unmatched. The CDR3 DNA reads TGTGCCTCCCGACCGGGAGCGGGAGAGGGGTACAATGAGCAGTTCTTC. It codes for CASRPGAGEGYNEQFF.

V gene TRBV19 combines with J gene TRBJ1-5; D call uncertain. There are 15 residues in the CDR3. V gave up 2 bases and J gave up 0 bases, with 8 bases separating them. Germline CDR1 reads LNHDA; CDR2 reads SQIVND (reference sequence). The CDR3 protein is CASSILRASNQPQHF. CDR3 nucleotide sequence: TGTGCCAGTAGTATACTTCGGGCTAGCAATCAGCCCCAGCATTTT.

The CDR3 spells CASSGSGNTIYF. CDR3 nucleotide sequence: TGTGCCAGCTCAGGGTCTGGAAACACCATATATTTT. The chain links TRBV6-5 to TRBJ1-3; D possibly corresponds to TRBD1 (5 bases). This CDR3 spans 12 amino acids. CDR1 is MNHEY, CDR2 SVGAGI, per germline. Trimming shortened V by 8 bases and J by 1 base, and 6 bases separated the two germline ends.

The rearrangement links TRBV19 to TRBJ2-7, with D unclear. V lost 6 bases to trimming and J lost 3 bases, with 15 bases between them. CDR3 size: 14 residues. CDR1 and CDR2 from the germline V gene are LNHDA and SQIVND (reference sequence). The CDR3 nucleotides are TGTGCCAGTAGCCCAACTTGGATGATCTACGAGCAGTACTTC. Its translation is CASSPTWMIYEQYF.

The chain employs TRBV5-1 and TRBJ2-4, with D perhaps given as TRBD1 or TRBD2 (5 bases each). CDR3 length: 15 amino acids. Deletions cut 0 bases from V and 11 bases from J, with 18 bases between. CDR1 is SGHRS, CDR2 YFSETQ, per germline. CDR3 DNA sequence: TGCGCCAGCAGCTTGGATTTTACAGGAGGCGGAGTTCAGTACTTC. Translation gives CASSLDFTGGGVQYF.

The rearrangement uses TRBV28 and TRBJ2-7; possibly TRBD1 for D (5 bases). CDR3 length: 15 amino acids. CDR1 and CDR2 (germline): MDHEN, SYDVKM. The V end lost 3 bases, the J end lost 0 bases, and 12 bases lay between the germline ends. In nucleotides, the CDR3 is TGTGCCAGCAGTTTGACAGTCCCCAGCTCCTACGAGCAGTACTTC. Translation: CASSLTVPSSYEQYF.